This entry lists 29 T cell receptor beta chains sequenced from one sample in a study of blood T cell repertoires in COVID-19. Sequencing was performed with immunoSEQ multiplex PCR; in TCRdb, only in-frame clones are kept and a portion is missing. The data show 65,000 to 90,000 clones, roughly 76% seen once. Sequencing was done on a sample of peripheral blood. All receptors derive from a man aged 70-80 years with active or convalescent COVID-19.

The gene calls are TRBV28 and TRBJ2-5; 8 bases match TRBD2. J was trimmed by 5 bases and V by 5 bases; bases with no gene match: 13. This CDR3 contains 16 residues. Germline assignment: CDR1 MDHEN and CDR2 SYDVKM. The CDR3 here is CASSPPGSGDGETQYF. As DNA, the CDR3 is TGTGCCAGCAGTCCCCCGGGTAGCGGGGACGGGGAGACCCAGTACTTC.

Here the CDR3 DNA reads TGTGCCTGGAGACAGTGGACAGGGTACAACTATGGCTACACCTTC. Its translation: CAWRQWTGYNYGYTF. This chain links TRBV30 with TRBJ1-2; TRBD1 aligns across 8 bases. The V gene end was trimmed by 3 bases and the J gene end by 2 bases; junction bases not matched to a gene: 8. Germline CDR1 and CDR2: GTSNPN and SVGIG (reference sequence). The CDR3 has 15 residues.

The gene calls are TRBV20-1 and TRBJ1-1, with D possibly TRBD1 on 5 matching bases. Per the germline V gene, CDR1 is DFQATT and CDR2 is SNEGSKA (reference sequence). This CDR3 spans 14 amino acids. Trimming removed 3 bases at V and 10 bases at J, with 21 bases between. The CDR3 region is CSASFNPGLGGAFF. CDR3 DNA sequence: TGCAGTGCTAGTTTTAATCCGGGGTTGGGGGGAGCTTTCTTT.

The chain is built from TRBV5-5 and TRBJ1-2, with TRBD1 matching 9 bases. With V trimmed by 0 bases and J by 6 bases, 9 bases remained unmatched. Per germline, CDR1 SGHKS and CDR2 YYEKEE (reference sequence). This CDR3 is 16 amino acids long. The CDR3 bases are TGTGCCAGCAGCTTGGGAGGCGGGACAGGGAGGAATGGCTACACCTTC. Translating it yields CASSLGGGTGRNGYTF.

Only a few counts were recorded for this clone. V and J are TRBV29-1 and TRBJ2-1; no reliable D call. CDR1 is SQVTM, CDR2 ANQGSEA, per germline. The germline V and J ends were trimmed by 5 bases and 8 bases, with 16 bases remaining between them. The CDR3 sequence is 13 residues long. In DNA form, the CDR3 reads TGCAGCGTTTCCTCGATATCGGTCGATGAGCAGTTCTTC. Protein sequence: CSVSSISVDEQFF.

The chain carries TRBV3-1 (or the pseudogene TRBV3-2) and TRBJ2-7; 8 positions match TRBD1. V trimming: 3 bases; J trimming: 6 bases; junction bases outside the gene matches: 7. CDR3 length: 14 amino acids. Germline V CDR1 and CDR2: LGHDT, YNNKEL (reference sequence). The DNA of the CDR3 is TGTGCCAGCAGCCACCCTGGACAGGGAATCGAGCAGTACTTC. It is translated as CASSHPGQGIEQYF.

V usage is TRBV18 and J usage is TRBJ1-6; D perhaps matches TRBD1 (5 bases). The V end lost 0 bases, the J end lost 8 bases, and 14 bases lay between the germline ends. Germline V gene lookup returns CDR1 KGHSH and CDR2 LQKENI. This CDR3 is built from 16 residues. The CDR3 nucleotides are TGTGCCAGCTCACCACCGAGTGGGGGACTCTATTCACCCCTCCACTTT. As protein: CASSPPSGGLYSPLHF.

V usage is TRBV12-3 or TRBV12-4 and J usage is TRBJ1-1; the D gene is possibly TRBD1 (6 bases). V dropped 9 bases and J dropped 4 bases, with 12 bases sitting between them. CDR3 length: 12 amino acids. DNA for the CDR3: TGTGCCAGTTCCAGGGGTCCCACTGAAGCTTTCTTT. Its protein is CASSRGPTEAFF.

V is TRBV7-6 and J is TRBJ2-5; D is possibly TRBD1 (6 bases). The CDR3 runs to 13 residues. Trimming removed 1 base at V and 5 bases at J, with 8 bases between. Germline CDR1 SGHVS, CDR2 FNYEAQ. The DNA of the CDR3 is TGTGCCAGCAGCTTAGGGGGGCTGGAGACCCAGTACTTC. It specifies CASSLGGLETQYF.

This clone has just one count. The rearrangement uses TRBV28 and TRBJ1-1; 10 bases are a match to TRBD1. The germline V gene encodes CDR1 MDHEN and CDR2 SYDVKM. V shed 7 bases and J 13 bases; nucleotides not matched to a gene: 12. The length of the CDR3 is 13 residues. This CDR3 reads CASTGDRGHKGFF. CDR3 bases: TGTGCCAGCACCGGCGACAGGGGGCACAAAGGTTTCTTT.

This clone was counted between two and nine times. CDR3 sequence: CASNSGTGRYEQYF. The DNA for the CDR3 is TGTGCCAGCAATTCCGGGACAGGGAGGTACGAGCAGTACTTC. The V gene is TRBV14, the J gene TRBJ2-7; TRBD1 agrees at 9 bases. The junction had 8 bases not matched to a gene; V was cut back by 7 bases and J by 4 bases. This CDR3 comprises 14 residues. Germline lookup yields CDR1 SGHDN and CDR2 FVKESK.

The chain is built from TRBV7-9 and TRBJ1-3; D not certain. CDR3 size: 15 residues. V was clipped by 1 base and J by 0 bases, with 7 bases between them. Germline CDR1 is SEHNR and CDR2 is FQNEAQ (reference sequence). CDR3: CASSLGASSGNTIYF. The CDR3 coding sequence is TGTGCCAGCAGCTTAGGGGCGAGCTCTGGAAACACCATATATTTT.

This clone was detected once. The chain is built from TRBV10-2 and TRBJ1-5; the D gene is possibly TRBD1 (5 bases). CDR1 is WSHSY and CDR2 is SAAADI in the germline V gene. Trimming stripped 3 bases from V and 7 bases from J, with 13 bases between. The CDR3 is 14 residues long. CDR3 nucleotide sequence: TGCGCCAGCAGTGACAGTGGGGGGTACCAGCCCCAGCATTTT. Protein sequence: CASSDSGGYQPQHF.

This chain joins TRBV28 and TRBJ2-7; D gene unclear. This CDR3 has 12 residues. The germline CDR1 and CDR2 sequences are MDHEN and SYDVKM. V lost 2 bases and J 4 bases, leaving 6 bases between the germline ends. CDR3 DNA: TGTGCCAGCAGTTTAATTTCATACGAGCAGTACTTC. It codes for CASSLISYEQYF.

This rearrangement joins TRBV7-9 to TRBJ1-2; 7 bases agree with TRBD1. V gave up 5 bases and J gave up 3 bases; unmatched junction bases: 6. This CDR3 is built from 14 residues. The germline V gene has CDR1 SEHNR and CDR2 FQNEAQ (reference sequence). The CDR3 bases are TGTGCCAGCAGCCGCGGACAGGCCCACTATGGCTACACCTTC. This translates into CASSRGQAHYGYTF. Filled out from reference TRBV7-9 and TRBJ1-2, the complete variable domain reads DTGVSQNPRHKITKRGQNVTFRCDPISEHNRLYWYRQTLGQGPEFLTYFQNEAQLEKSRLLSDRFSAERPKGSFSTLEIQRTEQGDSAMYLCASSRGQAHYGYTFGSGTRLTVV.

The J gene is TRBJ2-1, the V gene TRBV7-3; maybe TRBD1 (6 bases). The V end was cut by 3 bases, the J end by 0 bases, with 12 bases between. The germline V gene has CDR1 SGHTA and CDR2 FQGTGA. The CDR3 consists of 16 residues. The DNA for the CDR3 is TGTGCCAGCAGCTTCCAGAGGGGGAGCTCCTACAATGAGCAGTTCTTC. Translated: CASSFQRGSSYNEQFF.

The chain recombines TRBV13 with TRBJ1-5; no clear D gene. The germline gives CDR1 PRHDT, CDR2 FYEKMQ (reference sequence). V lost 1 base to trimming and J lost 5 bases, with 6 bases between them. This CDR3 is built from 13 residues. CDR3 in amino acids: CASSLASDQPQHF. The CDR3 region has the DNA TGTGCCAGCAGCTTAGCATCGGATCAGCCCCAGCATTTT.

This sequence joins TRBV5-1 and TRBJ2-7; 7 bases line up with TRBD1. Germline loops: CDR1 SGHRS, CDR2 YFSETQ. V dropped 2 bases and J dropped 2; count of bases not matched to a gene: 4. CDR3 length: 14 residues. CDR3 sequence reads: CASSFSQGAYEQYF. The CDR3 DNA sequence: TGCGCCAGCAGCTTTTCTCAGGGGGCCTACGAGCAGTACTTC.

The gene calls are TRBV6-5 and TRBJ2-1; possibly TRBD1 for D (5 bases). Looked up from germline, CDR1 is MNHEY and CDR2 is SVGAGI. The V end lost 0 bases, the J end lost 7 bases, and 10 bases lay between the germline ends. The CDR3 contains 14 residues. The DNA for the CDR3 is TGTGCCAGCAGTTACTCGGCAGGGTGGAATGAGCAGTTCTTC. It codes for CASSYSAGWNEQFF.

The genes are TRBV12-5 and TRBJ2-7; 9 bases align to TRBD1. J lost 6 bases, V lost 4 bases, and 7 bases had no gene match. This CDR3 is built from 14 residues. The germline gives CDR1 LGHNT, CDR2 FRNRAP. The CDR3 is CASGWDRAAGEQYF. The CDR3 nucleotides are TGTGCTAGTGGTTGGGACAGGGCAGCCGGCGAGCAGTACTTC.

This rearrangement joins TRBV5-1 to TRBJ2-2; D might be TRBD1 (5 bases). CDR3 size: 16 residues. Germline CDR1 SGHRS, CDR2 YFSETQ. V was cut by 2 bases and J by 3 bases, with 14 bases left in between. The CDR3 DNA follows: TGCGCCAGCAGCTTTGTAGGGGCGTCGGACACCGGGGAGCTGTTTTTT. Amino acid sequence: CASSFVGASDTGELFF.

V gene TRBV7-9 combines with J gene TRBJ2-6, with D tentatively TRBD1 (5 bases). CDR1 SEHNR and CDR2 FQNEAQ come from the germline V gene (reference sequence). V lost 2 bases to trimming and J lost 1 base, with 6 bases between them. This CDR3 is 15 amino acids long. In DNA form, the CDR3 reads TGTGCCAGCAGCTTATCAGGGTCTGGGGCCAACGTCCTGACTTTC. Its translation is CASSLSGSGANVLTF.

The chain joins TRBV28 to TRBJ1-2, with D tentatively TRBD1 (6 bases). CDR1 and CDR2 (germline): MDHEN, SYDVKM. The CDR3 is 14 residues long. V lost 6 bases to trimming and J lost 8 bases, with 19 bases between them. DNA of the CDR3: TGTGCCAGCAGCCGAGAGACAGGATCCTACGGCTACACCTTC. As protein: CASSRETGSYGYTF.

The V call is TRBV2, the J call TRBJ2-1; 7 nucleotides agree with TRBD2. From germline, CDR1 is SNHLY and CDR2 FYNNEI. The CDR3 spans 14 residues. J gave up 2 bases and V 5 bases, and 3 bases lay outside the gene matches. The CDR3 spells CASSKGGAYNEQFF. The CDR3 DNA reads TGTGCCAGCAGTAAGGGAGGGGCCTACAATGAGCAGTTCTTC.

The rearrangement uses TRBV6-5 and TRBJ1-1; D is unclear. This CDR3 contains 14 residues. Germline values: CDR1 MNHEY, CDR2 SVGAGI. V dropped 4 bases and J dropped 5 bases, with 14 bases sitting between them. The CDR3 bases are TGTGCCAGCAGTTTAGAGGCAGCGGGAACTGAAGCTTTCTTT. This sequence encodes CASSLEAAGTEAFF.

This clone has a count of ten or more. The chain combines TRBV7-9 with TRBJ1-6; unclear D gene. Germline CDR1 is SEHNR and CDR2 is FQNEAQ (reference sequence). This CDR3 spans 12 amino acids. Trimming removed 2 bases from V and 10 bases from J, with 6 bases in between. The CDR3 nucleotides read TGTGCCAGCAGCTTATACAGCTCACCCCTCCACTTT. This sequence encodes CASSLYSSPLHF.

This sequence joins TRBV2 and TRBJ2-1; TRBD2 matches at 7 bases. The CDR3 is made up of 17 amino acids. V shed 1 base, J shed 9 bases, and the junction held 15 bases outside the gene matches. Germline V gives CDR1 SNHLY, CDR2 FYNNEI. CDR3 nucleotide sequence: TGTGCCAGCAGTGAAGGGACTAGTAGCCGAGGTCGTAGTGAGCAGTTCTTC. It yields the protein CASSEGTSSRGRSEQFF.

The chain carries TRBV6-5 and TRBJ1-3, with D perhaps matching TRBD1 (6 bases). CDR1 is MNHEY and CDR2 is SVGAGI in the germline V gene. The CDR3 totals 14 residues. Deletions cut 6 bases from V and 1 base from J, with 10 bases between. The CDR3 DNA follows: TGTGCCAGCAGGCCTACAGGGTCTGGAAACACCATATATTTT. This sequence encodes CASRPTGSGNTIYF.

The V and J genes are TRBV11-2 and TRBJ2-7; D is ambiguous. V lost 5 bases to trimming and J lost 6 bases, with 11 bases between them. CDR1 is SGHAT and CDR2 is FQNNGV in the germline V gene. This CDR3 has 12 amino acids. The DNA of the CDR3 is TGTGCCAGCAGCCCCCTCTATACCGAGCAGTACTTC. It translates to CASSPLYTEQYF.